Each of the 21 T cell receptor beta chains below was sequenced from the same sample in a study of control samples from healthy donors and cancer patients. Method: immunoSEQ multiplex PCR; TCRdb's copy keeps in-frame clones and lacks some. The repertoire holds about 120,000 clones, with roughly 84% as singletons. Sequencing was performed on blood. These receptors originate from a man aged 40-49 years in good health.

The V call is TRBV7-2, the J call TRBJ2-1, with a tentative D call TRBD2 (6 bases). CDR3 length: 12 amino acids. V dropped 5 bases and J dropped 15 bases, with 17 bases sitting between them. Germline CDR1 and CDR2: SGHTA and FQGNSA. This chain's CDR3 is CASSLGLRLLFF. CDR3 sequence (DNA): TGTGCCAGCAGCCTGGGACTCAGGCTGCTGTTCTTC. Combining the CDR3 with reference TRBV7-2 and TRBJ2-1 gives the whole variable domain GAGVSQSPSNKVTEKGKDVELRCDPISGHTALYWYRQSLGQGLEFLIYFQGNSAPDKSGLPSDRFSAERTGGSVSTLTIQRTQQEDSAVYLCASSLGLRLLFFGPGTRLTVL.

This chain uses TRBV7-2 with TRBJ2-7; D is perhaps TRBD2 (5 bases). CDR1 SGHTA and CDR2 FQGNSA come from the germline V gene. The CDR3 loop spans 14 amino acids. Trimming left V 5 bases short and J 0 bases short, with 11 bases between. CDR3 sequence: CASSPGLSSYEQYF. The CDR3 region has the DNA TGTGCCAGCAGCCCCGGACTTAGCTCCTACGAGCAGTACTTC.

This chain joins TRBV6-5 and TRBJ1-6; weak D call: TRBD1 (5 bases). Trimming took 6 bases from V and 10 from J, leaving 16 bases between them. This CDR3 has 14 amino acids. The V gene's germline CDR1 is MNHEY and CDR2 SVGAGI. The CDR3 loop is CASSRGAIGSPLHF. The DNA of the CDR3 is TGTGCCAGCAGCCGAGGGGCGATCGGGTCACCCCTCCACTTT.

The rearrangement joins TRBV5-4 to TRBJ2-1; 11 bases are shared with TRBD2. Germline V gene lookup returns CDR1 SGHNT and CDR2 YYREEE (reference sequence). The CDR3 extends over 16 amino acids. Losses at the gene ends were 0 bases for V and 7 bases for J; bases not matched to a gene: 6. The CDR3 sequence: CASSLGPSGGRNEQFF. In DNA form, the CDR3 reads TGTGCCAGCAGCTTGGGGCCTAGCGGGGGGAGGAATGAGCAGTTCTTC.

The rearrangement joins TRBV7-9 to TRBJ1-1, with unresolved D. V was shortened by 2 bases and J by 4 bases, with 8 bases between the two germline ends. The CDR3 has 13 amino acids. Per germline, CDR1 SEHNR and CDR2 FQNEAQ (reference sequence). The CDR3 coding sequence is TGTGCCAGCAGCTTACTGAGTATCACTGAAGCTTTCTTT. Translating it yields CASSLLSITEAFF.

The chain recombines TRBV25-1 with TRBJ2-3; D might be TRBD2 (5 bases). The V and J ends lost 4 bases and 0 bases respectively, with 14 bases between them. Germline CDR1 reads MGHDK; CDR2 reads SYGVNS. This CDR3 is 16 amino acids long. CDR3 in DNA: TGTGCCAGCAGTGGGCTAGCAAGGGTTAGCACAGATACGCAGTATTTT. As protein: CASSGLARVSTDTQYF.

This clone appeared a few times. The gene calls are TRBV27 and TRBJ2-7; 9 bases line up with TRBD1. J gave up 5 bases and V 6 bases, and 17 bases lay outside the gene matches. CDR3 length: 17 amino acids. Germline-derived CDR1 and CDR2 are MNHEY and SMNVEV (reference sequence). The CDR3 coding sequence is TGTGCCAGCAGAGCCGACCTGGGACAGGGAAAAGGGCACGAGCAGTACTTC. This sequence encodes CASRADLGQGKGHEQYF.

The rearrangement joins TRBV10-3 to TRBJ1-3, with 7 bases that match TRBD1. Trimming removed 5 bases from V and 0 bases from J; junction bases left unmatched: 7. CDR3 length equals 16 residues. CDR1 and CDR2 from the germline V gene are ENHRY and SYGVKD. CDR3 amino acids: CAISRTGSSSGNTIYF. The CDR3 nucleotides are TGTGCCATCAGTCGGACAGGATCATCCTCTGGAAACACCATATATTTT.

The gene calls are TRBV14 and TRBJ1-1; D is uncertain. CDR1 and CDR2 (germline): SGHDN, FVKESK. This CDR3 has 13 residues. Trimming left V 4 bases short and J 2 bases short, with 8 bases between. CDR3 sequence reads: CASSRFTNTEAFF. The DNA for the CDR3 is TGTGCCAGCAGCCGGTTTACCAACACTGAAGCTTTCTTT.

The J gene is TRBJ1-6, the V gene TRBV7-2; 8 bases are a match to TRBD1. The germline gives CDR1 SGHTA, CDR2 FQGNSA. With V trimmed by 6 bases and J by 7 bases, 8 bases remained unmatched. CDR3 length: 15 residues. CDR3 loop: CASRFQGAKNSPLHF. The CDR3 DNA follows: TGTGCCAGCAGGTTCCAGGGGGCGAAGAATTCACCCCTCCACTTT.

This clone showed up just once. The chain joins TRBV4-1 to TRBJ2-5, with 10 bases identical to TRBD2. Trimming at V came to 0 bases and at J to 1 base, leaving 8 bases not matched to a gene. Germline V gives CDR1 MGHRA, CDR2 YSYEKL. The CDR3 length is 18 residues. CDR3 sequence reads: CASSQDQWASGGQETQYF. The CDR3 region has the DNA TGCGCCAGCAGCCAAGATCAGTGGGCTAGCGGGGGCCAAGAGACCCAGTACTTC.

The V and J genes are TRBV11-2 and TRBJ1-6, with D uncertain. The length of the CDR3 is 12 residues. The V and J ends lost 5 bases and 7 bases respectively, with 6 bases between them. The germline CDR1 and CDR2 sequences are SGHAT and FQNNGV. This CDR3 is CASSLGNSPLHF. The CDR3 region has the DNA TGTGCCAGCAGCCTGGGGAATTCACCCCTCCACTTT.

J is TRBJ2-7 and V is TRBV7-9; perhaps D is TRBD1 or TRBD2 (6 bases each). This CDR3 spans 15 amino acids. Deletions cut 4 bases from V and 6 bases from J, with 19 bases between. The germline V gene encodes CDR1 SEHNR and CDR2 FQNEAQ (reference sequence). The CDR3 reads CASSSPDWGAREQYF. As DNA, the CDR3 is TGTGCCAGCAGCTCTCCTGATTGGGGGGCTCGCGAGCAGTACTTC.

Points on this clone: The same CDR3 arises from other DNA sequences in this sample as well. The V gene is TRBV7-9, the J gene TRBJ1-1, with TRBD1 matching 7 bases. The CDR3 covers 15 residues. With V trimmed by 5 bases and J by 1 base, 7 bases remained unmatched. Germline CDR1 is SEHNR and CDR2 is FQNEAQ (reference sequence). The CDR3 nucleotides are TGTGCCAGCAGCCTAAGACAGGGCCCGAACACTGAAGCTTTCTTT. Its protein product is CASSLRQGPNTEAFF.

CDR3 in amino acids: CASSYLPRLRSTSTDTQYF. CDR3 in DNA: TGTGCCAGCAGTTACCTTCCTCGACTGAGATCAACTAGCACAGATACGCAGTATTTT. The chain joins TRBV6-2 or TRBV6-3 to TRBJ2-3, with D unclear. Germline lookup yields CDR1 MNHEY and CDR2 SVGEGT. Trimming cost V 2 bases and J 0 bases, with 21 bases left between them. The CDR3 consists of 19 residues.

The rearrangement uses TRBV19 and TRBJ1-2; 9 nucleotides agree with TRBD1. V dropped 6 bases and J dropped 3; count of bases not matched to a gene: 5. Germline V CDR1 and CDR2: LNHDA, SQIVND (reference sequence). The CDR3 loop spans 14 amino acids. CDR3 loop: CASRRDRADYGYTF. The CDR3 region has the DNA TGTGCCAGTAGACGGGACAGGGCAGACTATGGCTACACCTTC.

V usage is TRBV24-1 and J usage is TRBJ1-2; D is ambiguous. CDR1 KGHDR and CDR2 SFDVKD come from the germline V gene. This CDR3 has 14 amino acids. The V end was cut by 0 bases, the J end by 5 bases, with 9 bases between. CDR3 bases: TGTGCCACCAGTGATTTGAGCACCTATTATGGCTACACCTTC. Translation gives CATSDLSTYYGYTF.

The V call is TRBV14, the J call TRBJ2-3; 7 bases align to TRBD2. The junction had 6 bases not matched to a gene; V was cut back by 2 bases and J by 13 bases. CDR1 and CDR2 (germline): SGHDN, FVKESK. The CDR3 consists of 12 residues. CDR3 region: CASSQMTSPEYF. The DNA for the CDR3 is TGTGCCAGCAGCCAAATGACTAGCCCTGAGTATTTT.

The chain uses TRBV5-1 and TRBJ1-2, with D possibly matching TRBD1 (5 bases). V lost 0 bases and J lost 4, with 7 bases in between. CDR3 size: 13 residues. The germline CDR1 and CDR2 sequences are SGHRS and YFSETQ. The CDR3 DNA reads TGCGCCAGCAGCTTGGATGGGGGCTATGGCTACACCTTC. Translation gives CASSLDGGYGYTF.

This chain joins TRBV5-8 and TRBJ2-7; perhaps TRBD1 as D (5 bases). The CDR3 runs to 16 residues. CDR1 is SGHTS, CDR2 YDEGEE, per germline. V lost 1 base, J lost 0 bases, and 14 bases lay in between. CDR3 bases: TGTGCCAGCAGCTTGATGGTTGCAGGGCCCTCCTACGAGCAGTACTTC. Translated: CASSLMVAGPSYEQYF. Using reference TRBV5-8 and TRBJ2-7 for the parts outside the CDR3, the full variable domain is EAGVTQSPTHLIKTRGQQATLRCSPISGHTSVYWYQQALGLGLQFLLWYDEGEERNRGNFPPRFSGRQFPNYSSELNVNALELEDSALYLCASSLMVAGPSYEQYFGPGTRLTVT.

The V gene is TRBV7-2, the J gene TRBJ2-7; D might be TRBD2 (6 bases). The CDR3 runs to 16 residues. V was clipped by 1 base and J by 4 bases, with 17 bases between them. Per the germline V gene, CDR1 is SGHTA and CDR2 is FQGNSA. The CDR3: CASSLDVGGFGYEQYF. The CDR3 nucleotides are TGTGCCAGCAGCTTAGACGTGGGGGGATTCGGTTACGAGCAGTACTTC.